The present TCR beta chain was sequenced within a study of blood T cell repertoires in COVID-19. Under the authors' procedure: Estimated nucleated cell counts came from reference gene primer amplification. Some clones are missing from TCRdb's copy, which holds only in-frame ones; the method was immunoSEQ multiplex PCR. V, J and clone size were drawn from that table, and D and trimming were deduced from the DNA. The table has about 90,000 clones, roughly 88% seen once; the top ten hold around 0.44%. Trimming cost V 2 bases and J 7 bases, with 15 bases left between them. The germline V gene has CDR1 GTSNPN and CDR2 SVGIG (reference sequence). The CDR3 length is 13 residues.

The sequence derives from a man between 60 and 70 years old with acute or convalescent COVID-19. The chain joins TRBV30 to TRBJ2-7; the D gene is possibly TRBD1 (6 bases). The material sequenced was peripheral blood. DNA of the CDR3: TGTGCCTGGAGTAAAACAGGGCCCCGAGAGCAGTACTTC. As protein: CAWSKTGPREQYF.